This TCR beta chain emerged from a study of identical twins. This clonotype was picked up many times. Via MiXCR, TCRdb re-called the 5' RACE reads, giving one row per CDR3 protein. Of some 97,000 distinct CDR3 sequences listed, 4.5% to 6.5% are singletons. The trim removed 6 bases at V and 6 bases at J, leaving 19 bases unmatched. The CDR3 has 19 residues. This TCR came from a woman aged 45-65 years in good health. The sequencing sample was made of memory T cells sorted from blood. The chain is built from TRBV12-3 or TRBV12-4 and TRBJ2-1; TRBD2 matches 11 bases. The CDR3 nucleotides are TGTGCCAGCAGACCCTTGCCCCGCGAACTAGCGGGAGCCAGCAATGAGCAGTTCTTC. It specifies CASRPLPRELAGASNEQFF.